This T cell receptor (beta chain) was recorded in a study of blood T cell repertoires in COVID-19. Study details: The United States, Italy and Spain provided the acute and convalescent COVID-19 samples. PBMCs, B-cell-depleted T cells, or T cells provided the cDNA or gDNA that made up the material.

Seattle cases were enrolled at active infection and followed longitudinally. With V trimmed by 7 bases and J by 7 bases, 22 bases remained unmatched. The V gene's germline CDR1 is ENHRY and CDR2 SYGVKD. The CDR3 runs to 19 residues. As handled by the study authors: Using reference gene primer amplification, nucleated cell counts were estimated. Sequencing was performed with immunoSEQ multiplex PCR; in TCRdb, only in-frame clones are kept and a portion is missing. V, J and clone size are taken as reported in that table, and D and trimming were inferred from the DNA itself. The data hold about 50,000 clones, with around 86% observed a single time.

This sequence joins TRBV10-3 and TRBJ2-3; 11 bases line up with TRBD2. The sequencing input was peripheral blood. The TCR originated in a woman older than 75 with COVID-19, enrolled during active disease. Here the CDR3 reads CAIISPALFLAGGLNTQYF. CDR3 sequence (DNA): TGTGCCATCATCAGCCCGGCCCTCTTTTTAGCGGGGGGGCTTAATACGCAGTATTTT.